This is a list of T cell receptor beta chains from one sample in a study of identical twins. TCRdb reanalysed the 5' RACE reads using MiXCR and keeps one entry per CDR3 protein. This sample has approximately 620,000 distinct CDR3 sequences; roughly 8% occur once, and the top ten carry 0.85% to 1%. Another study also made use of these data, one on yellow fever vaccine responses in identical twins.

The specimen was PBMCs. These receptors were taken from a woman under 30 in good health. CDR3s include the opening cysteine and the closing phenylalanine or tryptophan. The D gene is left open where the match is weak. Where a row states a size, it is once, few, many or the class of an expanded clone; other rows omit it.

size: few
J: TRBJ2-7
V: TRBV29-1
D: NA
length: 11
CDR3: CSVRGTYEQYF
DNA: TGCAGCGTTAGGGGGACCTACGAGCAGTACTTC

size: few
J: TRBJ2-2
V: TRBV10-2
D: TRBD2
length: 15
CDR3: CASTDSSGGTGELFF
DNA: TGCGCCAGCACAGATTCGAGCGGGGGGACCGGGGAGCTGTTTTTT

size: few
J: TRBJ2-1
V: TRBV4-3
D: NA
length: 16
CDR3: CASSQDRGGPYNEQFF
DNA: TGCGCCAGCAGCCAAGATCGTGGCGGACCCTACAATGAGCAGTTCTTC

size: many
J: TRBJ2-1
V: TRBV4-3
D: NA
length: 16
CDR3: CASSAGGDRGWDEQFF
DNA: TGCGCCAGCAGCGCCGGAGGGGACCGGGGTTGGGATGAGCAGTTCTTC

size: NA
J: TRBJ2-6
V: TRBV19
D: NA
length: 16
CDR3: CASRPSGGSGANVLTF
DNA: TGTGCCAGCCGCCCGAGCGGAGGGTCTGGGGCCAACGTCCTGACTTTC

size: NA
J: TRBJ2-2
V: TRBV5-1
D: NA
length: 15
CDR3: CASSLNSVTTGELFF
DNA: TGCGCCAGCAGCTTAAACAGTGTTACCACCGGGGAGCTGTTTTTT

size: many
J: TRBJ2-5
V: TRBV20-1
D: NA
length: 15
CDR3: CSARDLLLARGTQYF
DNA: TGCAGTGCTAGAGATCTGCTCCTAGCGCGAGGGACCCAGTACTTC

size: many
J: TRBJ2-5
V: TRBV12-3/TRBV12-4
D: NA
length: 15
CDR3: CASSAGFAAQETQYF
DNA: TGTGCCAGCAGTGCAGGCTTCGCGGCGCAAGAGACCCAGTACTTC

size: few
J: TRBJ2-1
V: TRBV9
D: NA
length: 13
CDR3: CASSDAPNNEQFF
DNA: TGTGCCAGCAGCGATGCTCCGAACAATGAGCAGTTCTTC

size: many
J: TRBJ2-7
V: TRBV6-1
D: TRBD1
length: 15
CDR3: CASSVRDRGLYEQYF
DNA: TGTGCCAGCAGTGTCCGGGACAGGGGTCTCTACGAGCAGTACTTC

size: few
J: TRBJ2-7
V: TRBV4-1
D: NA
length: 14
CDR3: CASSQGQGLYEQYF
DNA: TGCGCCAGCAGCCAAGGGCAGGGGCTCTACGAGCAGTACTTC

size: NA
J: TRBJ2-7
V: TRBV9
D: NA
length: 15
CDR3: CASSASPGPTYEQYF
DNA: TGTGCCAGCAGCGCCTCACCGGGACCAACCTACGAGCAGTACTTC

size: NA
J: TRBJ2-7
V: TRBV4-2
D: TRBD2
length: 18
CDR3: CASSPGLAGGHSSYEQYF
DNA: TGTGCCAGCAGCCCAGGACTAGCGGGGGGCCATAGCTCCTACGAGCAGTACTTC

size: many
J: TRBJ2-1
V: TRBV20-1
D: TRBD1
length: 16
CDR3: CSARPRTGHSYNEQFF
DNA: TGCAGTGCTAGACCACGGACAGGACACTCCTACAATGAGCAGTTCTTC

size: NA
J: TRBJ2-1
V: TRBV20-1
D: TRBD2
length: 16
CDR3: CSASSSGKGDYNEQFF
DNA: TGCAGTGCTAGTTCTAGCGGGAAAGGGGACTACAATGAGCAGTTCTTC

size: many
J: TRBJ1-2
V: TRBV7-9
D: NA
length: 13
CDR3: CASIPSADDGYTF
DNA: TGTGCCAGCATCCCCTCCGCGGATGATGGCTACACCTTC

size: many
J: TRBJ2-7
V: TRBV12-3/TRBV12-4
D: NA
length: 14
CDR3: CASSFAGPTYEQYF
DNA: TGTGCCAGCAGTTTTGCGGGACCTACCTACGAGCAGTACTTC

size: many
J: TRBJ2-7
V: TRBV7-9
D: TRBD2
length: 13
CDR3: CASSRTSGYEQYF
DNA: TGTGCCAGCTCGAGGACTAGCGGCTACGAGCAGTACTTC

size: many
J: TRBJ1-2
V: TRBV5-1
D: NA
length: 14
CDR3: CASSSEPLDSYYTF
DNA: TGCGCCAGCAGCTCCGAACCCTTGGACTCCTACTACACCTTC

size: NA
J: TRBJ2-7
V: TRBV28
D: TRBD2
length: 17
CDR3: CASTARGGAKTGRRQYF
DNA: TGTGCCAGCACCGCCCGGGGGGGGGCCAAGACGGGACGGCGGCAGTACTTC

size: few
J: TRBJ2-3
V: TRBV20-1
D: TRBD2
length: 14
CDR3: CSASGGGFTDTQYF
DNA: TGCAGTGCTAGCGGGGGGGGTTTCACAGATACGCAGTATTTT

size: few
J: TRBJ2-2
V: TRBV10-1
D: NA
length: 14
CDR3: CASSELGGSGELFF
DNA: TGCGCCAGCAGTGAGTTAGGAGGGAGCGGGGAGCTGTTTTTT

size: few
J: TRBJ2-3
V: TRBV4-1
D: TRBD2
length: 17
CDR3: CASSRDGLAGGHDTQYF
DNA: TGCGCCAGCAGCCGAGACGGACTAGCGGGGGGGCACGATACGCAGTATTTT

size: few
J: TRBJ1-1
V: TRBV5-5
D: NA
length: 15
CDR3: CASSPDGTANTEAFF
DNA: TGTGCCAGCAGCCCAGACGGGACGGCGAACACTGAAGCTTTCTTT

size: NA
J: TRBJ2-1
V: TRBV6-2/TRBV6-3
D: TRBD2
length: 17
CDR3: CASSYSTVGLAVNEQFF
DNA: TGTGCCAGCAGTTACTCGACCGTGGGACTAGCGGTCAATGAGCAGTTCTTC

size: NA
J: TRBJ2-1
V: TRBV28
D: NA
length: 18
CDR3: CASSPSRGLASSYNEQFF
DNA: TGTGCCAGCAGTCCCAGTCGGGGGCTAGCGAGCTCCTACAATGAGCAGTTCTTC

size: NA
J: TRBJ2-3
V: TRBV5-6
D: NA
length: 14
CDR3: CASSLGTLTDTQYF
DNA: TGTGCCAGCAGCTTGGGTACCCTCACAGATACGCAGTATTTT

size: NA
J: TRBJ2-3
V: TRBV30
D: TRBD1
length: 16
CDR3: CAWSPTDRAYTDTQYF
DNA: TGTGCCTGGAGTCCTACGGACAGGGCGTACACAGATACGCAGTATTTT

size: many
J: TRBJ1-4
V: TRBV6-5
D: NA
length: 16
CDR3: CASTWAPIITNEKLFF
DNA: TGTGCCAGCACTTGGGCCCCGATTATCACTAATGAAAAACTGTTTTTT

size: few
J: TRBJ2-1
V: TRBV20-1
D: TRBD2
length: 12
CDR3: CSARGLAGEQFF
DNA: TGCAGTGCTAGAGGGCTAGCGGGTGAGCAGTTCTTC

size: NA
J: TRBJ2-1
V: TRBV10-2
D: TRBD2
length: 16
CDR3: CASSTSGTSGFGEQFF
DNA: TGCGCCAGCAGTACCTCCGGGACTAGCGGGTTTGGTGAGCAGTTCTTC

size: few
J: TRBJ2-1
V: TRBV6-2/TRBV6-3
D: NA
length: 17
CDR3: CASSYRKTNTLHNEQFF
DNA: TGTGCCAGCAGTTACCGAAAGACCAATACCTTGCACAATGAGCAGTTCTTC

size: NA
J: TRBJ2-5
V: TRBV5-1
D: NA
length: 14
CDR3: CASSTQGIWETQYF
DNA: TGCGCCAGCAGTACACAGGGAATTTGGGAGACCCAGTACTTC

size: NA
J: TRBJ2-4
V: TRBV11-2
D: TRBD1
length: 16
CDR3: CASSPQGAGAKNIQYF
DNA: TGTGCCAGCAGCCCCCAGGGGGCGGGAGCCAAAAACATTCAGTACTTC

size: few
J: TRBJ2-1
V: TRBV29-1
D: NA
length: 13
CDR3: CSVETDQYNGQFF
DNA: TGCAGCGTTGAAACGGACCAGTACAATGGGCAGTTCTTC

size: many
J: TRBJ2-1
V: TRBV4-3
D: TRBD2
length: 17
CDR3: CASSQDSQASGRNEQFF
DNA: TGCGCCAGCAGCCAAGACTCTCAGGCTAGCGGGAGGAATGAGCAGTTCTTC

size: many
J: TRBJ2-7
V: TRBV5-1
D: NA
length: 13
CDR3: CASSLADLGEQYF
DNA: TGCGCCAGCAGCTTGGCTGACCTCGGCGAGCAGTACTTC

size: few
J: TRBJ2-7
V: TRBV7-9
D: NA
length: 16
CDR3: CASSSNLGGQQYEQYF
DNA: TGTGCCAGCAGCTCCAACCTGGGTGGGCAGCAATACGAGCAGTACTTC

size: many
J: TRBJ2-1
V: TRBV9
D: TRBD1
length: 15
CDR3: CASSARDRGPYEQFF
DNA: TGTGCCAGCAGCGCCCGGGACAGGGGGCCTTATGAGCAGTTCTTC

size: few
J: TRBJ2-5
V: TRBV4-1
D: NA
length: 15
CDR3: CASSQGFGTQETQYF
DNA: TGCGCCAGCAGCCAAGGGTTCGGGACCCAAGAGACCCAGTACTTC

size: many
J: TRBJ2-3
V: TRBV27
D: TRBD2
length: 16
CDR3: CASSPTSGGAADTQYF
DNA: TGTGCCAGCAGTCCGACTAGCGGGGGGGCCGCAGATACGCAGTATTTT

size: NA
J: TRBJ2-2
V: TRBV10-1
D: TRBD1
length: 14
CDR3: CASTGQDNTGELFF
DNA: TGCGCCAGCACAGGACAGGATAACACCGGGGAGCTGTTTTTT

size: NA
J: TRBJ2-3
V: TRBV5-6
D: NA
length: 17
CDR3: CASSIQLGGRATDTQYF
DNA: TGTGCCAGCAGCATTCAATTGGGGGGTAGAGCCACAGATACGCAGTATTTT

size: many
J: TRBJ1-5
V: TRBV19
D: NA
length: 13
CDR3: CASQQGGNQPQHF
DNA: TGTGCCAGCCAACAAGGAGGGAATCAGCCCCAGCATTTT

size: few
J: TRBJ1-2
V: TRBV6-5
D: TRBD1
length: 15
CDR3: CASSYSQQGVGGYTF
DNA: TGTGCCAGCAGTTATTCCCAACAGGGGGTTGGTGGCTACACCTTC

size: many
J: TRBJ2-7
V: TRBV27
D: TRBD1
length: 15
CDR3: CASSFRDRGHYEQYF
DNA: TGTGCCAGCAGTTTCCGGGACAGGGGGCATTACGAGCAGTACTTC

size: many
J: TRBJ2-2
V: TRBV24-1
D: NA
length: 16
CDR3: CATSDFRTGDTGELFF
DNA: TGTGCCACCAGTGATTTTCGGACGGGAGACACCGGGGAGCTGTTTTTT

size: NA
J: TRBJ1-4
V: TRBV27
D: NA
length: 16
CDR3: CASSPLRPVYNEKLFF
DNA: TGTGCCAGCAGTCCCCTCCGTCCAGTTTATAATGAAAAACTGTTTTTT

size: few
J: TRBJ2-1
V: TRBV6-2/TRBV6-3
D: TRBD2
length: 14
CDR3: CASTGTRDVNEQFF
DNA: TGTGCCAGCACCGGGACTAGAGACGTGAATGAGCAGTTCTTC

size: NA
J: TRBJ2-3
V: TRBV25-1
D: NA
length: 15
CDR3: CASSEIKGSTDTQYF
DNA: TGTGCCAGCAGTGAGATAAAGGGGAGCACAGATACGCAGTATTTT

size: few
J: TRBJ1-2
V: TRBV28
D: TRBD1
length: 16
CDR3: CASSFFGRGGTYGYTF
DNA: TGTGCCAGCAGTTTTTTTGGTCGAGGGGGCACCTATGGCTACACCTTC

size: few
J: TRBJ2-5
V: TRBV9
D: NA
length: 16
CDR3: CASSNQLGRKQETQYF
DNA: TGTGCCAGCAGCAACCAGCTAGGCAGGAAGCAAGAGACCCAGTACTTC

size: few
J: TRBJ2-1
V: TRBV28
D: TRBD2
length: 15
CDR3: CASSRTSGINNEQFF
DNA: TGTGCCAGCAGTCGCACTAGCGGGATTAACAATGAGCAGTTCTTC

size: many
J: TRBJ2-1
V: TRBV27
D: TRBD1
length: 15
CDR3: CASSTPGQGYNEQFF
DNA: TGTGCCAGCAGTACCCCGGGACAGGGTTACAATGAGCAGTTCTTC

size: many
J: TRBJ2-1
V: TRBV7-3
D: TRBD1
length: 14
CDR3: CASSSGQGVDEQFF
DNA: TGTGCCAGCAGCTCAGGACAGGGGGTAGATGAGCAGTTCTTC